This passage covers 3 T cell receptor beta chains from one sample sequenced in a study of control samples from healthy donors and cancer patients. TCRdb keeps only in-frame clones here, not all; method: immunoSEQ multiplex PCR. Among some 74,000 clones listed, 75% to 85% were seen once. The source material was blood. The source is a man in his sixties in good health.

The CDR3 DNA is TGTGCCAGCAGCGCGAGCTCCTACGAGCAGTACTTC. This translates into CASSASSYEQYF. This sequence joins TRBV11-1 and TRBJ2-7, with D unclear. V was pared by 5 bases and J by 0 bases, with 5 bases between. Germline CDR1 and CDR2: SGHAT and FQDESV (reference sequence). This CDR3 comprises 12 residues.

This sequence joins TRBV19 and TRBJ1-5, with D unresolved. V was clipped by 10 bases and J by 3 bases, with 10 bases between them. Per the germline V gene, CDR1 is LNHDA and CDR2 is SQIVND (reference sequence). The length of the CDR3 is 12 residues. CDR3 region: CATSWLNQPQHF. As DNA, the CDR3 is TGTGCCACCTCTTGGCTCAATCAGCCCCAGCATTTT.

This clone was found a few times. The V and J genes are TRBV6-5 and TRBJ1-1; D might be TRBD1 (5 bases). V was pared by 6 bases and J by 13 bases, with 15 bases between. The CDR3 has 11 amino acids. Germline V lookup: CDR1 MNHEY, CDR2 SVGAGI. The CDR3 here is CASSGHSRGFF. The CDR3 DNA sequence: TGTGCCAGCAGCGGACATTCGAGAGGTTTCTTT.